A selection of T cell receptor beta chains follows, all from one sample in a study of cytomegalovirus exposure and HLA in healthy donors. Sequenced by immunoSEQ multiplex PCR; TCRdb stores in-frame clones only, minus some. The sample lists under 100,000 clones, roughly 61% seen once, with approximately 15% in the top ten. Material: PBMCs. The receptors were gathered from a woman aged 40 to 55 in good health and CMV-seropositive. Each CDR3 is given with its conserved first and last residue. The order of the fields is V gene, J gene, CDR3 protein.

TRBV15,TRBJ1-1,CATSSLDRGATEAFF
TRBV5-6,TRBJ2-1,CASSLEGYGSSYNEQFF
TRBV9,TRBJ1-1,CASSPGTEEAFF
TRBV10-3,TRBJ2-7,CAISAQYEQYF
TRBV7-9,TRBJ2-1,CASLSGETSYNEQFF
TRBV14,TRBJ2-1,CASSPLRANEQFF
TRBV29-1,TRBJ2-3,CSVGRTSGSRSDTQYF
TRBV28,TRBJ1-5,CASSRETGGGGNQPQHF
TRBV4-1,TRBJ2-1,CASSRTGNNEQFF
TRBV19,TRBJ2-7,CASSTSGSDEQYF
TRBV7-8,TRBJ1-2,CASSPTQGSYGYTF
TRBV7-6,TRBJ2-7,CASSLDPREQYF
TRBV28,TRBJ2-7,CATGTGVYEQYF
TRBV2,TRBJ1-1,CASRSAPMNTEAFF
TRBV4-3,TRBJ2-2,CASSRALGGGGELFF
TRBV6-5,TRBJ1-2,CASSYSLWQGNYGYTF
TRBV7-8,TRBJ1-6,CASSLATTGFFLRSYNSPLHF
TRBV10-3,TRBJ1-5,CAISDGGGSNQPQHF
TRBV7-9,TRBJ2-7,CASSNSGTGGVEQYF
TRBV28,TRBJ2-2,CASSPRGTGELFF